A selection of T cell receptor beta chains follows, all from one sample in a study of blood T cell repertoires in COVID-19. Using immunoSEQ multiplex PCR, the repertoire was profiled, and TCRdb retains in-frame clones only, with some absent. The sample yields hundreds of thousands of clones, almost 85% seen once. The sample was peripheral blood. All receptors come from a human donor in a cohort sampled during active COVID-19. Each CDR3 is given with its conserved first and last residue. A D gene is named only where the DNA matches it firmly. Size is omitted from some rows. Given values are once, few, many or a class for expanded clones.

TRBV2	TRBJ2-1	12	.	.	TGTGCCAGCAGGCAGGGATACAATGAGCAGTTCTTC	CASRQGYNEQFF
TRBV29-1	TRBJ2-7	11	TRBD1	.	TGCAGCGTCGGGACAGTCTACGAGCAGTACTTC	CSVGTVYEQYF
TRBV6-5	TRBJ1-5	13	TRBD1	few	TGTGCCAGCAGCGGGACAGACGATCAGCCCCAGCATTTT	CASSGTDDQPQHF
TRBV7-2	TRBJ2-7	14	TRBD1	.	TGTGCCAGCAGCTTAGGAGGGACAGGGTACGGGCAGTACTTC	CASSLGGTGYGQYF
TRBV6-5	TRBJ1-6	15	.	.	TGTGCCAGCAGAAGGGGAGGACAAAATAATTCACCCCTCCACTTT	CASRRGGQNNSPLHF
TRBV12-3/TRBV12-4	TRBJ1-4	13	TRBD1	.	TGTGCCAGCAGCAGGGACAGCATGGCAAAACTGTTTTTT	CASSRDSMAKLFF
TRBV2	TRBJ2-7	14	.	few	TGTGCCAGCAGTGAACTAGGACAATCCTACGAGCAGTACTTC	CASSELGQSYEQYF
TRBV27	TRBJ2-6	16	.	.	TGTGCCAGCAGTTTAGGGTCGGGGACTGGGGCTAACGTCCTGACTTTC	CASSLGSGTGANVLTF
TRBV6-4	TRBJ1-5	14	.	.	TGTGCCAGCAGTGAGAATAGGGGAAATCAGCCCCAGCATTTT	CASSENRGNQPQHF
TRBV27	TRBJ1-2	15	.	.	TGTGCCAGCAGCCGACGTGGGGCTACGAACTATGGCTACACCTTC	CASSRRGATNYGYTF
TRBV11-3	TRBJ2-2	16	.	.	TGTGCCAGCAGCACCAATTACAGGGATTACACCGGGGAGCTGTTTTTT	CASSTNYRDYTGELFF
TRBV10-3	TRBJ2-3	15	TRBD1	.	TGTGCCATCAGTGACAGAGGACAGGGGGCAGATACGCAGTATTTT	CAISDRGQGADTQYF
TRBV6-5	TRBJ1-1	14	TRBD1	.	TGTGCCAGCAGTTTCAGGGGGCGAGGCACTGAAGCTTTCTTT	CASSFRGRGTEAFF
TRBV27	TRBJ2-3	14	.	.	TGTGCCAGCAGACAGGGCATTCCAGCTGATACGCAGTATTTT	CASRQGIPADTQYF
TRBV12-3/TRBV12-4	TRBJ2-5	12	.	.	TGTGCCAGCAGTTTAGCGAGAGAGACCCAGTACTTC	CASSLARETQYF
TRBV29-1	TRBJ2-5	13	TRBD1	.	TGCAGCGTTGAAAGGACAGGGTACGAGACCCAGTACTTC	CSVERTGYETQYF
TRBV7-3	TRBJ2-6	15	.	.	TGTGCCAGCAGCCCCGGGCGGGCTGGGGCCAACGTCCTGACTTTC	CASSPGRAGANVLTF
TRBV20-1	TRBJ2-1	14	.	.	TGCAGTGCTAGTTTACGGGGGGCATACAATGAGCAGTTCTTC	CSASLRGAYNEQFF
TRBV30	TRBJ2-1	13	TRBD1	once	TGTGCCTGGACCGGGACAGCCTACAATGAGCAGTTCTTC	CAWTGTAYNEQFF
TRBV7-9	TRBJ1-3	16	.	.	TGTGCCAGCAGCTTATCTCTTGTGGGCCGTGGAAACACCATATATTTT	CASSLSLVGRGNTIYF
TRBV4-2	TRBJ1-2	17	.	.	TGTGCCAGCAGCCAAGGCATTCAGAGGGAAGCTAACTATGGCTACACCTTC	CASSQGIQREANYGYTF
TRBV18	TRBJ2-1	15	TRBD2	.	TGTGCCAGCTCACCTCCCACTAGCGGGACCAATGAGCAGTTCTTC	CASSPPTSGTNEQFF
TRBV7-8	TRBJ2-3	15	.	once	TGTGCCAGCAGCTTCGGTCGCACAGCTGGGGATACGCAGTATTTT	CASSFGRTAGDTQYF